This T cell receptor (beta chain) was recovered during a study of T cells in tuberculosis. Findings and caveats of the study: Classification accuracy was about 90% (AUROC approximately 0.89) with the GMM-specific repertoire.

Measured with immunoSEQ multiplex PCR; TCRdb has only the in-frame clones, and not every one. The table shows 35,000 to 55,000 clones, with about 95% occurring only once. In germline, CDR1 is LNHDA, CDR2 SQIVND (reference sequence). The CDR3 runs 15 residues. The J segment lost 2 bases and the V segment lost 5 bases, leaving 9 bases of the junction unmatched. To note about this clone: Its matching antigen is unknown.

Sequencing was done on a sample of PBMCs. This TCR came from a donor between 10 and 29 years old with latent tuberculosis or without tuberculosis infection. This chain joins TRBV19 and TRBJ2-7, with TRBD2 matching over 7 bases. CDR3: CASSSSPSGTYEQYF. For the CDR3, the DNA is TGTGCCAGTAGTTCCTCCCCGAGCGGGACCTACGAGCAGTACTTC.